This T cell receptor beta chain was recorded in a study of blood T cell repertoires in COVID-19. The assay was immunoSEQ multiplex PCR, and TCRdb's table has in-frame clones only and misses some. The table shows approximately 250,000 clones, with roughly four fifths occurring only once. Trimming took off 0 bases at V and 11 bases at J, with 13 bases between the two ends. The CDR3 runs to 13 residues. Germline V gene lookup returns CDR1 MNHEY and CDR2 SVGAGI. Sequenced input: PBMCs or T cells enriched from blood (not recorded which). This clonotype was sampled from a man aged 30 to 45 with acute COVID-19. This chain uses TRBV6-5 with TRBJ1-1; D may be TRBD1 (6 bases). The CDR3 nucleotides are TGTGCCAGCAGTTACTCGGACAGCATAGGGGCTTTCTTT. This gives the protein CASSYSDSIGAFF.